The T cell receptor (beta chain) described here comes from a study of blood T cell repertoires in COVID-19. About the research overall: From the United States, Italy and Spain came samples of acute and convalescent COVID-19. T cells, B-cell-depleted T cells, or PBMCs supplied cDNA or gDNA.

This clone was counted between two and nine times. The CDR3 covers 15 residues. Original methodology: Reference gene primers were amplified, and this amplification served to estimate nucleated cell counts. Here immunoSEQ multiplex PCR was the method, and the copy in TCRdb shows in-frame clones only, minus some. The DNA was the basis for D and trimming; V, J and clone size are from that table. The sample includes tens of thousands of clones, 82% of them seen just once. The receptor was derived from a woman aged 60-75 years with acute or convalescent COVID-19. V usage is TRBV21-1 and J usage is TRBJ2-5; TRBD2, the table's D call, lacks a check against the DNA. TRBV21-1 is a listed pseudogene. Specimen: peripheral blood. For the CDR3, the DNA is TGTGCCAGCAGCAAATACCCTAGTGTAGAAGAGACCCAGTACTTC. This sequence encodes CASSKYPSVEETQYF.